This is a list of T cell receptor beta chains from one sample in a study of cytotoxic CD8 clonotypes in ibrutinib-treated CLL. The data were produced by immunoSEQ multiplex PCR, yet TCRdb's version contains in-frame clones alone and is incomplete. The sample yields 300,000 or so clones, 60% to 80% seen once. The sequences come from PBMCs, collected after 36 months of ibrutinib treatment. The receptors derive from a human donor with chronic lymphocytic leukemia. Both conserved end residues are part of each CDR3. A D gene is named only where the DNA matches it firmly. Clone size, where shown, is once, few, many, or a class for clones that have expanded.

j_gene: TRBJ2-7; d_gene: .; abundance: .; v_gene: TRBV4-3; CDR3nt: TGCGCCAGCAGCCAAGATTACGGCCTAGCTTCGTACGAGCAGTACTTC; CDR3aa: CASSQDYGLASYEQYF
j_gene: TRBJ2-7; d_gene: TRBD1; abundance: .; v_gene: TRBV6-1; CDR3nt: TGTGCCAGCAGTGAACCCCAGGGGGTCTACGAGCAGTACTTC; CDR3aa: CASSEPQGVYEQYF
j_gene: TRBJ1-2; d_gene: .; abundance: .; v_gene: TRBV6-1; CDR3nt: TGTGCCAGCAGTGAAAGACCGCGGGGGGCTGGTAACTATGGCTACACCTTC; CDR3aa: CASSERPRGAGNYGYTF
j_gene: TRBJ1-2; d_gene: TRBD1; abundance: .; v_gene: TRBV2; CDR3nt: TGTGCCAGCAGTGAAAAGCAAACAGGGGGCGTTCATGGCTACACCTTC; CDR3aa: CASSEKQTGGVHGYTF
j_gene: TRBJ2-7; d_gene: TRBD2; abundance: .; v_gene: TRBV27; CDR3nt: TGTGCCAGCAGTACCGGCGGGGGATCCTACGAGCAGTACTTC; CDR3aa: CASSTGGGSYEQYF
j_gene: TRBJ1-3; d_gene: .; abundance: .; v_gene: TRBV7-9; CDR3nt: TGTGCCAGCAGCAGCGCCGGGGGGCCCTCCGGCTCTGGAAACACCATATATTTT; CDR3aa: CASSSAGGPSGSGNTIYF
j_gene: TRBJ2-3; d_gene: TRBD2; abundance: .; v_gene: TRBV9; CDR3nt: TGTGCCAGCAGCGTAGGACTAGCGGGAGGGCCATTAACAGATACGCAGTATTTT; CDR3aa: CASSVGLAGGPLTDTQYF
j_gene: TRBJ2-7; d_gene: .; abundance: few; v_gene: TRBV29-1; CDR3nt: TGCAGCGTTGAAGTGGGTAGCGTACCCTACGAGCAGTACTTC; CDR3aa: CSVEVGSVPYEQYF
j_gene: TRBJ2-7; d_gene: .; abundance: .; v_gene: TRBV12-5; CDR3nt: TGTGCTAGTGTGAAGGGCCGCTCCTACGAGCAGTACTTC; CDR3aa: CASVKGRSYEQYF
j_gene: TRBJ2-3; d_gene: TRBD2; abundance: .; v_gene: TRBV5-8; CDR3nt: TGTGCCAGCAGTATAGCGGGAGGACCGAGCACAGATACGCAGTATTTT; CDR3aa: CASSIAGGPSTDTQYF
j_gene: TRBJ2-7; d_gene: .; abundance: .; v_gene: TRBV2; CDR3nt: TGTGCCAGCAGTGTCTACGAGCAGTACTTC; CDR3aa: CASSVYEQYF
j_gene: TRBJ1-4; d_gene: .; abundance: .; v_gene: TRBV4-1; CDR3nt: TGCGCCAGCAGCCAAAGGGGGACATCTGGGGAAAAACTGTTTTTT; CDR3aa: CASSQRGTSGEKLFF
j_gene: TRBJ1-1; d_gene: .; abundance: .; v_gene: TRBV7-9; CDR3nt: TGTGCCAGCAGCTTGGCCCCCCAGACTGAAGCTTTCTTT; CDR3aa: CASSLAPQTEAFF
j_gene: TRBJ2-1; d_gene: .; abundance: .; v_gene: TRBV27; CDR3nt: TGTGCCAGCAGACTGTTGCGGGGAGTTTACAATGAGCAGTTCTTC; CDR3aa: CASRLLRGVYNEQFF
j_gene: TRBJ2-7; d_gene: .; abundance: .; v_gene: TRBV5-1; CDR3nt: TGCGCCAGCGCCGGGACCGCGCGGAGCGAGCAGTACTTC; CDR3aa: CASAGTARSEQYF
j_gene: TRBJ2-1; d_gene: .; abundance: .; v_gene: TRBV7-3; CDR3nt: TGTGCCAGCAGCTTAGAAGGTACTAGACCCCTCCCGTCCAATGAGCAGTTCTTC; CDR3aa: CASSLEGTRPLPSNEQFF
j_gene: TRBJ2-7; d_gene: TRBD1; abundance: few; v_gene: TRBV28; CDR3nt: TGTGCCAGCAGCCTGGACAGGGGGCGCTACGAGCAGTACTTC; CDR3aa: CASSLDRGRYEQYF
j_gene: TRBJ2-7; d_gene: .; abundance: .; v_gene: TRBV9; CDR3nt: TGTGCCAGCAGCCCTCAGGTGGGCTACGAGCAGTACTTC; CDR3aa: CASSPQVGYEQYF
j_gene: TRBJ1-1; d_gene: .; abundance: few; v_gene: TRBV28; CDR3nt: TGTGCCAGCAGATCGGGGTCGATGAACACTGAAGCTTTCTTT; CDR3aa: CASRSGSMNTEAFF
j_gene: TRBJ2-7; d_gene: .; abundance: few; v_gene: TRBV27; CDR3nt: TGTGCCAGCAGTTCCCCAGGAGGGGTCCACGAGCAGTACTTC; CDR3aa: CASSSPGGVHEQYF
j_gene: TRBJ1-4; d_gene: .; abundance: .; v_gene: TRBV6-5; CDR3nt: TGTGCCAGCAGTTACGGACGGGCTGGTGAAAAACTGTTTTTT; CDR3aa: CASSYGRAGEKLFF
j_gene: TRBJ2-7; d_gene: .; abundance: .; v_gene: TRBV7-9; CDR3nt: TGTGCCAGCAGCCCCGCCGGGGGCCGTAACTACGAGCAGTACTTC; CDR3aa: CASSPAGGRNYEQYF
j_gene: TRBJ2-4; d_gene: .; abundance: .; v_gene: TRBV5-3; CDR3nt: TGTGCCAGAGGCATATTCTTAGCCAAAAACATTCAGTACTTC; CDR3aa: CARGIFLAKNIQYF
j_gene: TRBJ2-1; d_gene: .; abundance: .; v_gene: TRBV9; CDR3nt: TGTGCCAGCAGCGTTTCCAGGGGTGGCAATGAGCAGTTCTTC; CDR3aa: CASSVSRGGNEQFF
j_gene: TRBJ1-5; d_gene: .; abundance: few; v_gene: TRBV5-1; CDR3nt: TGCGCCAGCAGCTTACGAGGGGGAGGCAATCAGCCCCAGCATTTT; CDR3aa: CASSLRGGGNQPQHF
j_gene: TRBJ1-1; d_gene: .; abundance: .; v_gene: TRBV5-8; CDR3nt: TGTGCCAGCGGTTTCTCGGGTTCGTTCCCTGGGATGAGGACTGAAGCTTTCTTT; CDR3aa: CASGFSGSFPGMRTEAFF
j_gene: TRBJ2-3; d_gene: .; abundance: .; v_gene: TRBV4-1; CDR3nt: TGCGCCAGCAGCCAAGACCGGGGCTCCACAGATACGCAGTATTTT; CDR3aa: CASSQDRGSTDTQYF
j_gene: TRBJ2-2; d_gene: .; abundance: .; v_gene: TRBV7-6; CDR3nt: TGTGCCAGCAGCTTAGTTTTGGCGGCTTACACCGGGGAGCTGTTTTTT; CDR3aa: CASSLVLAAYTGELFF
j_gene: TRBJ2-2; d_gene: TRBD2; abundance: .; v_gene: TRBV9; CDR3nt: TGTGCCAGCAGCGTAGCTTCGGCGGGAGGGCCTGGCGGGGAGCTGTTTTTT; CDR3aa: CASSVASAGGPGGELFF
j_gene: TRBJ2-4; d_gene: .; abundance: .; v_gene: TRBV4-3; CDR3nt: TGCGCCAGCAGCACCCGGGACGGGAACATTCAGTACTTC; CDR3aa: CASSTRDGNIQYF
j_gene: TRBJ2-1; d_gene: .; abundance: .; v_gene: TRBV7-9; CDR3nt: TGTGCCAGCAGCTCGGACTACGCACTCAGGGAGCAGTTCTTC; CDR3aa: CASSSDYALREQFF
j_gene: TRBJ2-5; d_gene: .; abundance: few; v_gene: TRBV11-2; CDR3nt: TGTGCCAGCAGCTTAAAGGACGCGTACCAAGAGACCCAGTACTTC; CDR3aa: CASSLKDAYQETQYF
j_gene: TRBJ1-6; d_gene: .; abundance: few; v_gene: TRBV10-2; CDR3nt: TGCGCCAGCAGTGAGGAGTGGGTTTCACCCCTCCACTTT; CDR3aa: CASSEEWVSPLHF
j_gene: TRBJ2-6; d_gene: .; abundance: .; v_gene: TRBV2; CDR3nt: TGTGCCAGCAGTTTCCCTCGGGGAACCGTTTCTGGGGCCAACGTCCTGACTTTC; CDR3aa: CASSFPRGTVSGANVLTF
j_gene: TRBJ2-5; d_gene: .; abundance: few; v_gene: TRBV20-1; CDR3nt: TGCAGTGCTAGGCGCGAGACCCAGTACTTC; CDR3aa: CSARRETQYF
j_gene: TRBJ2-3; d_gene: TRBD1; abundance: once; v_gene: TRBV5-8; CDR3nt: TGTGCCAGCAGCTTAGGGGGCGGGACAGATACGCAGTATTTT; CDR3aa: CASSLGGGTDTQYF
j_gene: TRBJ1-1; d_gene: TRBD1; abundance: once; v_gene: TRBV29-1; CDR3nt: TGCAGCGTTGACGACAGGGGGCTAGGCTCGGGCACTGAAGCTTTCTTT; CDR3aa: CSVDDRGLGSGTEAFF